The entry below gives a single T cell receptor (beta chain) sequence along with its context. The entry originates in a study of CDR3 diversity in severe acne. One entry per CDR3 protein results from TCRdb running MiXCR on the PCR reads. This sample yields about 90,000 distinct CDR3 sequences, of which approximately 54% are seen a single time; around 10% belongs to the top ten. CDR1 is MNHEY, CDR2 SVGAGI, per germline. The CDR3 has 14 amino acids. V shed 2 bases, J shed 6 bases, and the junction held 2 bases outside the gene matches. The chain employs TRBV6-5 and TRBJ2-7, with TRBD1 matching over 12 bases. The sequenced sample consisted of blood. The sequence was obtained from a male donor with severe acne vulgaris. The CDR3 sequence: CASSYGTGGAEQYF. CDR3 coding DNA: TGTGCCAGCAGTTACGGGACAGGGGGCGCCGAGCAGTACTTC.